This T cell receptor (beta chain) was sequenced during a study of CD8 T cells in Susac syndrome. Reverse transcription of about 0.45 to 1 ug RNA was carried out with random hexamers. The CDR3 of TCR beta was amplified by immunoSEQ multiplex PCR across 54 Vbeta and 13 Jbeta. In TCRdb, the immunoSEQ multiplex PCR reads were re-called with MiXCR into one record per CDR3 protein. The sample holds some 150,000 distinct CDR3 sequences, 95% to 96% seen once. Control patients had untreated stable or active relapsing-remitting multiple sclerosis by revised McDonald criteria. The TCR sequence derives from a human donor with multiple sclerosis. Sequencing was performed on CD8+ T cells from PBMCs.

CDR3 in amino acids: CASSQFAEMNTEAFF. The CDR3 DNA is TGCGCCAGCAGCCAATTCGCAGAAATGAACACTGAAGCTTTCTTT. The rearrangement links TRBV4-1 to TRBJ1-1; D is unclear. Trimming stripped 2 bases from V and 0 bases from J, with 10 bases between. Germline CDR1 reads MGHRA; CDR2 reads YSYEKL. The CDR3 has 15 amino acids.